This entry concerns a single TCR beta chain. Sequenced by immunoSEQ multiplex PCR; TCRdb stores in-frame clones only, minus some. In the table there are some 150,000 clones, about 94% of which are singletons. The donors were part of the validation cohort of some 120 subjects. That cohort was separate from the first cohort, which comprised 666 subjects. The source of the sample is a study of cytomegalovirus exposure and HLA in healthy donors. The CDR3 has 13 residues. CDR1 and CDR2 from the germline V gene are MNHEY and SMNVEV (reference sequence). V was trimmed by 4 bases and J by 3 bases, leaving 7 bases between them.

Sequenced sample: PBMCs. The chain links TRBV27 to TRBJ1-3; D unresolved. The origin of this receptor is a man aged 18 to 29 in good health and CMV-seropositive. The CDR3 nucleotides read TGTGCCAGCAGTTCCCTCGGTGGAAACACCATATATTTT. Its protein is CASSSLGGNTIYF.